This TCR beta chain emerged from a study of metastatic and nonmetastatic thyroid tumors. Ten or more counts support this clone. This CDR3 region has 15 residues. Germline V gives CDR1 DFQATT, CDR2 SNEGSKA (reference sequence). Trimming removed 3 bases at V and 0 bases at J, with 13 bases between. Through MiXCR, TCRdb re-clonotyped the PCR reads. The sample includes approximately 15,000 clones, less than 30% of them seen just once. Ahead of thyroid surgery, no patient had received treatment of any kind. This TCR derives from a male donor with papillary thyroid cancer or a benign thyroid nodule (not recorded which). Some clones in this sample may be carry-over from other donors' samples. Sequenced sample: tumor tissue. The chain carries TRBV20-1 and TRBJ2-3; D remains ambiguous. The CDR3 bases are TGCAGTGCTAGGGCCTTAGGGAAGAGCACAGATACGCAGTATTTT. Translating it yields CSARALGKSTDTQYF.